The 2 T cell receptor beta chains reported below all come from one sample, sequenced in a study of shared clonotypes between healthy human individuals. Clones were read by immunoSEQ multiplex PCR, and TCRdb kept only the in-frame ones, dropping some. This table holds roughly 1 million clones, approximately 68% found once. Source material: memory CD4+ T cells sorted from blood. Specified subset: CD45RA-negative fraction. The receptors stem from a man in his late teens or twenties in good health.

This clone has only a few counts. This chain connects TRBV7-2 to TRBJ1-1; 8 bases line up with TRBD1. V lost 3 bases and J lost 5; bases outside the gene matches: 11. This CDR3 has 16 amino acids. Germline V gene lookup returns CDR1 SGHTA and CDR2 FQGNSA. The chain's CDR3 is CASSFSQGARGTEAFF. CDR3 DNA: TGTGCCAGCAGCTTTAGTCAGGGGGCAAGGGGTACTGAAGCTTTCTTT.

The gene calls are TRBV18 and TRBJ1-2; a weak D match, TRBD1 (6 bases). The V gene lost 0 bases and the J gene lost 8 bases, with 13 bases spanning the gap. Germline lookup yields CDR1 KGHSH and CDR2 LQKENI. The CDR3 runs 14 residues. CDR3 DNA sequence: TGTGCCAGCTCACCACCGGAGGGGGGGCACGGCTACACCTTC. It specifies CASSPPEGGHGYTF.